This T cell receptor beta chain appears in the sequencing data of a study of blood T cell repertoires in COVID-19. In the study overall: Sites across the United States, Italy and Spain contributed samples from acute and convalescent COVID-19.

Data came from immunoSEQ multiplex PCR; TCRdb stores just in-frame clones and leaves some out. Of some 160,000 clones listed, 70% to 90% are singletons. Clinical history as reported by participants underpinned cohort assignment. Resolution of symptoms, clearance, or two negative PCRs was present in recovered Cohort 3 donors. CDR1 and CDR2 (germline): SGHDT, YYEEEE. The V end lost 9 bases, the J end lost 6 bases, and 16 bases lay between the germline ends. The CDR3 contains 12 residues. The V call is TRBV5-6, the J call TRBJ2-7; tentative D call: TRBD1 (5 bases). What was sequenced was PBMCs or T cells enriched from blood (not recorded which). The receptor was isolated from a woman between 40 and 50 years old who had recovered from COVID-19. As DNA, the CDR3 is TGTGCCACGGGTGTTACAGGTAGCGAGCAGTACTTC. As protein: CATGVTGSEQYF.